This is a list of T cell receptor beta chains from one sample in a study of shared clonotypes between healthy human individuals. Clones were sequenced by immunoSEQ multiplex PCR, and TCRdb holds only the in-frame ones, with some missing. Found here are around 600,000 clones, 95% to 98% of them singletons; the top ten hold roughly 0.29%. The sample comprised naive CD8+ T cells sorted from blood. The receptors shown here come from a man between 25 and 39 years old in good health. Each CDR3 is given with its conserved first and last residue. Each record gives: J gene, V gene, D gene, CDR3 protein. D genes are given only for firm matches.

TRBJ1-2,TRBV30,.,CAWSVQDGLNYGYTF
TRBJ2-3,TRBV11-1,.,CASSRWNGDTDTQYF
TRBJ2-2,TRBV28,TRBD1,CASSWDRHTGELFF
TRBJ2-7,TRBV11-2,TRBD1,CASSGTGGSYEQYF
TRBJ2-7,TRBV5-1,TRBD2,CASSFTSGSYEQYF
TRBJ2-7,TRBV5-6,TRBD2,CASSLAVGEGLYEQYF
TRBJ1-2,TRBV11-2,TRBD1,CASSSGTGGIYGYTF
TRBJ2-5,TRBV10-3,TRBD2,CAISPTPGLAGRQETQYF
TRBJ2-1,TRBV27,TRBD2,CASNGPTSGRIEQFF
TRBJ2-3,TRBV5-4,.,CASSWEGLSRDTQYF
TRBJ2-7,TRBV15,.,CATSRALPAYEQYF
TRBJ2-7,TRBV7-6,.,CASSLSGLEQYF
TRBJ2-7,TRBV11-2,.,CASSLGGVWERSYEQYF
TRBJ2-7,TRBV7-8,TRBD2,CASSLIAGGDEQYF
TRBJ2-3,TRBV7-9,TRBD2,CASSPRTSGTDTQYF
TRBJ2-1,TRBV4-1,TRBD2,CASSQGTSGRAPHNEQFF
TRBJ1-4,TRBV7-9,.,CASLPRGNEKLFF
TRBJ2-5,TRBV6-5,.,CASSYSMGTQETQYF
TRBJ2-3,TRBV4-2,.,CASSQEGPTGDTQYF
TRBJ2-1,TRBV29-1,.,CSVIPHSYNEQFF
TRBJ2-7,TRBV27,TRBD1,CASSSRQGSKSYEQYF
TRBJ1-3,TRBV7-9,TRBD1,CASSLEGTGPFVVGNTIYF
TRBJ1-4,TRBV9,TRBD1,CASSVATGTGGREKLFF
TRBJ1-1,TRBV7-9,.,CASSGEAAFF
TRBJ2-7,TRBV2,.,CASSDAGKNEQYF
TRBJ2-1,TRBV5-1,.,CASSLVGDAYNEQFF
TRBJ1-3,TRBV4-1,.,CASSQVSTAGNTIYF
TRBJ2-1,TRBV19,.,CASSVRLGWDEQFF
TRBJ2-5,TRBV6-1,.,CASGTSETQYF
TRBJ1-1,TRBV5-5,.,CASSLGTLNTEAFF
TRBJ2-1,TRBV29-1,.,CSVESVSWGSYNEQFF
TRBJ2-5,TRBV6-5,TRBD2,CASSPPTSGRETQYF
TRBJ1-1,TRBV19,.,CASSISSYSEAFF
TRBJ2-7,TRBV29-1,TRBD2,CSVAAGTTDYEQYF
TRBJ2-5,TRBV9,.,CASIGETQYF
TRBJ2-3,TRBV10-3,TRBD2,CAISESESGRADTQYF
TRBJ1-1,TRBV7-9,TRBD1,CASSYRGGVNTEAFF
TRBJ2-7,TRBV27,TRBD2,CASRGTSGSQYEQYF
TRBJ2-1,TRBV9,TRBD2,CASSVLADLNNEQFF
TRBJ2-2,TRBV5-1,.,CASSPGFTNTGELFF
TRBJ2-7,TRBV27,TRBD1,CASSDSRTGSTLFYEQYF
TRBJ2-3,TRBV4-1,TRBD2,CASSSGLGDTQYF